This is a list of T cell receptor beta chains from one sample in a study of blood T cell repertoires in COVID-19. Sequencing was performed with immunoSEQ multiplex PCR; in TCRdb, only in-frame clones are kept and a portion is missing. The profile shows about 130,000 clones, 80% to 90% of them singletons. Sequencing was carried out using PBMCs or T cells enriched from blood (not recorded which). The receptors were sampled from a man in his fifties who had recovered from COVID-19. The conserved cysteine and the conserved F or W are not part of the CDR3 here. The D gene is left open where the match is weak. The size field is filled for only some rows; it gives once, few, many or a size class.

CDR3 protein: ASGLGGLYEQY
D gene: -
V gene: TRBV28
clone size: -

CDR3 protein: ASSQGDRANQPQH
D gene: TRBD1
V gene: TRBV3-1/TRBV3-2
clone size: -

CDR3 protein: ASSLRGFDEQY
D gene: TRBD2
V gene: TRBV11-3
clone size: -

CDR3 protein: ASSPRGSTLLTEAF
D gene: -
V gene: TRBV7-9
clone size: once

CDR3 protein: ASSLNLQNSNYGYT
D gene: -
V gene: TRBV7-9
clone size: -

CDR3 protein: ASSVDRDTEAF
D gene: TRBD1
V gene: TRBV7-7
clone size: -

CDR3 protein: AWIRGGRRVETQY
D gene: -
V gene: TRBV30
clone size: -

CDR3 protein: ASSSGGWGNQPQH
D gene: -
V gene: TRBV7-2
clone size: -

CDR3 protein: ASSSDWTAYEQY
D gene: -
V gene: TRBV5-6
clone size: -

CDR3 protein: ASSLQDRGTDTQY
D gene: TRBD1
V gene: TRBV19
clone size: few

CDR3 protein: ASRTGGQGRNQPQH
D gene: -
V gene: TRBV19
clone size: -

CDR3 protein: ASSPTQNYNEQF
D gene: -
V gene: TRBV18
clone size: few

CDR3 protein: ASLERQGNTIY
D gene: TRBD1
V gene: TRBV7-9
clone size: few

CDR3 protein: ASSVSANPREQY
D gene: -
V gene: TRBV9
clone size: -

CDR3 protein: ASSQGTGGPVITQY
D gene: -
V gene: TRBV4-1
clone size: -

CDR3 protein: ASSVGTVSGNTIY
D gene: TRBD1
V gene: TRBV5-1
clone size: few

CDR3 protein: ASSRDLTNRGYNEQF
D gene: -
V gene: TRBV27
clone size: -

CDR3 protein: ASSLTGGNQPQH
D gene: TRBD1
V gene: TRBV18
clone size: few

CDR3 protein: ASSLFPGPGQGPVNTQY
D gene: TRBD1
V gene: TRBV28
clone size: -

CDR3 protein: ASIVGTQPRGYT
D gene: -
V gene: TRBV6-5
clone size: -

CDR3 protein: ASSPRLSLATAQH
D gene: -
V gene: TRBV19
clone size: -

CDR3 protein: ASSTRTGVGGTEAF
D gene: TRBD1
V gene: TRBV7-9
clone size: -

CDR3 protein: ASSSSRLAFYEQY
D gene: TRBD2
V gene: TRBV28
clone size: -

CDR3 protein: ASSSRTILYNEQF
D gene: -
V gene: TRBV6-6
clone size: -

CDR3 protein: ASSRRDRGPDTQY
D gene: TRBD1
V gene: TRBV4-3
clone size: -

CDR3 protein: ASSVDMLSGNTIY
D gene: -
V gene: TRBV19
clone size: few

CDR3 protein: ASCQGGGQPQH
D gene: TRBD1
V gene: TRBV2
clone size: -

CDR3 protein: ASSMGSGSLLHEQF
D gene: -
V gene: TRBV19
clone size: once

CDR3 protein: ASSSLGGHNEQF
D gene: -
V gene: TRBV7-3
clone size: -

CDR3 protein: ASSSDQGQGLYTQY
D gene: TRBD1
V gene: TRBV7-2
clone size: -

CDR3 protein: ASNGQGGSPLH
D gene: TRBD1
V gene: TRBV19
clone size: few

CDR3 protein: ASTPSGAVGNTIY
D gene: -
V gene: TRBV5-1
clone size: -

CDR3 protein: ASSLDPGDGYT
D gene: -
V gene: TRBV11-2
clone size: -

CDR3 protein: ASSNERGRNYEQY
D gene: TRBD2
V gene: TRBV19
clone size: -

CDR3 protein: ASIDNIRVWNQPQH
D gene: -
V gene: TRBV19
clone size: -

CDR3 protein: ASSQDSAGHSNQPQH
D gene: -
V gene: TRBV4-3
clone size: -

CDR3 protein: ASSPVYRQRHNSPLH
D gene: -
V gene: TRBV11-3
clone size: few

CDR3 protein: ASSVLIGGANTGELF
D gene: TRBD1
V gene: TRBV6-1
clone size: -

CDR3 protein: ASSERLAQETQY
D gene: TRBD2
V gene: TRBV2
clone size: -

CDR3 protein: AIQAVNSNQPQH
D gene: -
V gene: TRBV30
clone size: -

CDR3 protein: ASSLEGQGVGYT
D gene: TRBD1
V gene: TRBV5-1
clone size: -

CDR3 protein: ASSFRSGGGAF
D gene: TRBD1
V gene: TRBV5-1
clone size: -

CDR3 protein: ATSNRVAGGYT
D gene: -
V gene: TRBV6-5
clone size: -

CDR3 protein: AISEGQFTDTQY
D gene: -
V gene: TRBV10-3
clone size: -

CDR3 protein: ASSPDRDQPQH
D gene: TRBD1
V gene: TRBV12-3/TRBV12-4
clone size: -

CDR3 protein: ASRPSGWGRSSYNEQF
D gene: -
V gene: TRBV11-3
clone size: -

CDR3 protein: ASSWGTGDGEQF
D gene: TRBD1
V gene: TRBV7-3
clone size: -

CDR3 protein: AWSGQGNFQGQY
D gene: TRBD1
V gene: TRBV30
clone size: once

CDR3 protein: ASSTGQPQGEKLF
D gene: -
V gene: TRBV19
clone size: -

CDR3 protein: ATSDGDRVGEKLF
D gene: TRBD1
V gene: TRBV24-1
clone size: -

CDR3 protein: SVAGGPNEQF
D gene: TRBD2
V gene: TRBV29-1
clone size: -

CDR3 protein: ASSVTSGGISSYNEQF
D gene: TRBD2
V gene: TRBV9
clone size: -

CDR3 protein: ASSLRAGTVEKLF
D gene: TRBD1
V gene: TRBV5-6
clone size: -

CDR3 protein: ASSLPPRLAGHTGELF
D gene: TRBD2
V gene: TRBV7-9
clone size: few

CDR3 protein: ASSPPNLAGNTEAF
D gene: -
V gene: TRBV18
clone size: -